This T cell receptor beta chain was identified during a study of blood T cell repertoires in COVID-19. Study at large: Samples of COVID-19 (acute and convalescent) were obtained from the United States, Italy and Spain.

Libraries were prepared by immunoSEQ multiplex PCR; TCRdb keeps only in-frame clonotypes and omits some of them. The table records about 130,000 clones, around 89% of them present only once. The germline V gene has CDR1 MDHEN and CDR2 SYDVKM. The CDR3 spans 15 residues. Trimming shortened V by 2 bases and J by 2 bases, and 10 bases separated the two germline ends. During active infection, Seattle patients enrolled and were then monitored through disease. This chain connects TRBV28 to TRBJ1-5; D is unresolved. The receptor's source is a man in his 60s with COVID-19, enrolled during active disease. The specimen sequenced was peripheral blood. CDR3 sequence reads: CASSLPGSGNQPQHF. The CDR3 DNA reads TGTGCCAGCAGTTTACCCGGGAGCGGCAATCAGCCCCAGCATTTT.